The rows below give T cell receptor beta chains drawn from one sample of a study of blood T cell repertoires in COVID-19. The assay was immunoSEQ multiplex PCR, and TCRdb's table has in-frame clones only and misses some. Here the sample spans about 370,000 clones, approximately 87% being singletons. Input material: peripheral blood. These receptors came from a woman in her 30s with COVID-19, enrolled during active disease. Each CDR3 is given with its conserved first and last residue. The order of the fields is clone size, V gene, CDR3 length, D gene, J gene, CDR3 protein, CDR3 DNA. The D gene is left open where the match is weak. Where a row states a size, it is once, few, many or the class of an expanded clone; other rows omit it.

clone_size: NA
v_call: TRBV6-5
cdr3_length: 15
d_call: NA
j_call: TRBJ2-7
cdr3_aa: CASSLTWESSYEQYF
cdr3_nt: TGTGCCAGCAGCTTGACTTGGGAGAGCTCCTACGAGCAGTACTTC

clone_size: NA
v_call: TRBV25-1
cdr3_length: 17
d_call: TRBD2
j_call: TRBJ2-3
cdr3_aa: CASSERTSGSLADTQYF
cdr3_nt: TGTGCCAGCAGTGAGAGGACTAGCGGGAGCTTGGCAGATACGCAGTATTTT

clone_size: NA
v_call: TRBV3-1/TRBV3-2
cdr3_length: 14
d_call: TRBD1
j_call: TRBJ2-7
cdr3_aa: CASSQDNRGYEQYF
cdr3_nt: TGTGCCAGCAGCCAAGATAACAGGGGGTACGAGCAGTACTTC

clone_size: NA
v_call: TRBV5-1
cdr3_length: 14
d_call: NA
j_call: TRBJ1-1
cdr3_aa: CASSLGGGSTEAFF
cdr3_nt: TGCGCCAGCAGCTTGGGCGGGGGGAGCACTGAAGCTTTCTTT

clone_size: once
v_call: TRBV6-5
cdr3_length: 16
d_call: NA
j_call: TRBJ1-3
cdr3_aa: CASSYSLSRSGNTIYF
cdr3_nt: TGTGCCAGCAGTTACTCGCTGAGCCGCTCTGGAAACACCATATATTTT

clone_size: NA
v_call: TRBV28
cdr3_length: 15
d_call: TRBD1
j_call: TRBJ1-3
cdr3_aa: CASSFTGGVGNTIYF
cdr3_nt: TGTGCCAGCAGTTTCACAGGGGGAGTGGGAAACACCATATATTTT

clone_size: NA
v_call: TRBV5-6
cdr3_length: 18
d_call: TRBD2
j_call: TRBJ2-4
cdr3_aa: CASSSPASGVWAKNIQYF
cdr3_nt: TGTGCCAGCAGCTCCCCTGCTAGCGGGGTATGGGCCAAAAACATTCAGTACTTC

clone_size: NA
v_call: TRBV10-3
cdr3_length: 16
d_call: NA
j_call: TRBJ1-1
cdr3_aa: CAISEFFSGMNTEAFF
cdr3_nt: TGTGCCATCAGTGAGTTCTTCTCGGGAATGAACACTGAAGCTTTCTTT

clone_size: NA
v_call: TRBV9
cdr3_length: 14
d_call: NA
j_call: TRBJ2-3
cdr3_aa: CASSVKVGADTQYF
cdr3_nt: TGTGCCAGCAGCGTAAAGGTTGGAGCGGATACGCAGTATTTT

clone_size: NA
v_call: TRBV9
cdr3_length: 12
d_call: TRBD2
j_call: TRBJ2-1
cdr3_aa: CATGLAGDEQFF
cdr3_nt: TGTGCCACCGGACTAGCGGGCGATGAGCAGTTCTTC

clone_size: NA
v_call: TRBV10-3
cdr3_length: 16
d_call: TRBD1
j_call: TRBJ1-1
cdr3_aa: CAISVSVPTGNAEAFF
cdr3_nt: TGTGCCATCAGTGTGTCGGTCCCGACAGGGAACGCTGAAGCTTTCTTT

clone_size: NA
v_call: TRBV10-3
cdr3_length: 13
d_call: NA
j_call: TRBJ1-5
cdr3_aa: CAISDSSNQPQHF
cdr3_nt: TGTGCCATCAGTGACAGTAGCAATCAGCCCCAGCATTTT

clone_size: NA
v_call: TRBV2
cdr3_length: 15
d_call: NA
j_call: TRBJ2-4
cdr3_aa: CASSRDREVKNIQYF
cdr3_nt: TGTGCCAGCAGTCGAGACAGGGAGGTCAAAAACATTCAGTACTTC

clone_size: NA
v_call: TRBV19
cdr3_length: 14
d_call: NA
j_call: TRBJ2-6
cdr3_aa: CASTSQAGANVLTF
cdr3_nt: TGTGCCAGTACCAGTCAGGCCGGGGCCAACGTCCTGACTTTC

clone_size: NA
v_call: TRBV3-1/TRBV3-2
cdr3_length: 16
d_call: TRBD2
j_call: TRBJ2-1
cdr3_aa: CASSQGLADFYNEQFF
cdr3_nt: TGTGCCAGCAGCCAAGGGCTAGCGGACTTCTACAATGAGCAGTTCTTC

clone_size: NA
v_call: TRBV3-1/TRBV3-2
cdr3_length: 17
d_call: NA
j_call: TRBJ1-1
cdr3_aa: CASSQARGAIRYTEAFF
cdr3_nt: TGTGCCAGCAGCCAAGCACGGGGGGCTATTCGGTACACTGAAGCTTTCTTT

clone_size: NA
v_call: TRBV6-5
cdr3_length: 14
d_call: TRBD1
j_call: TRBJ1-5
cdr3_aa: CASSFQGANQPQHF
cdr3_nt: TGTGCCAGCAGCTTCCAGGGGGCTAATCAGCCCCAGCATTTT

clone_size: NA
v_call: TRBV5-4
cdr3_length: 14
d_call: TRBD1
j_call: TRBJ2-7
cdr3_aa: CASSFGTGNYEQYF
cdr3_nt: TGTGCCAGCAGCTTCGGGACAGGTAACTACGAGCAGTACTTC

clone_size: NA
v_call: TRBV30
cdr3_length: 12
d_call: NA
j_call: TRBJ1-2
cdr3_aa: CAWSPHTHGYTF
cdr3_nt: TGTGCCTGGAGTCCACATACCCATGGCTACACCTTC

clone_size: NA
v_call: TRBV28
cdr3_length: 16
d_call: TRBD1
j_call: TRBJ2-1
cdr3_aa: CASSLSRTGPLTEQFF
cdr3_nt: TGTGCCAGCAGTTTATCTCGGACAGGTCCTCTGACTGAGCAGTTCTTC

clone_size: NA
v_call: TRBV2
cdr3_length: 13
d_call: NA
j_call: TRBJ2-7
cdr3_aa: CASTGGTSYEQYF
cdr3_nt: TGTGCCAGCACCGGGGGTACCTCCTACGAGCAGTACTTC

clone_size: once
v_call: TRBV27
cdr3_length: 14
d_call: NA
j_call: TRBJ2-7
cdr3_aa: CASRLRSGFYEQYF
cdr3_nt: TGTGCCAGCAGGCTAAGGAGCGGGTTTTACGAGCAGTACTTC

clone_size: NA
v_call: TRBV6-5
cdr3_length: 15
d_call: TRBD2
j_call: TRBJ2-1
cdr3_aa: CASSSLAGGDGEQFF
cdr3_nt: TGTGCCAGCAGTTCACTAGCGGGAGGGGATGGTGAGCAGTTCTTC

clone_size: NA
v_call: TRBV7-2
cdr3_length: 15
d_call: TRBD1
j_call: TRBJ1-6
cdr3_aa: CASSLSGTAFVSLHF
cdr3_nt: TGTGCCAGCAGCTTATCCGGGACAGCCTTCGTCTCCCTCCACTTT

clone_size: NA
v_call: TRBV30
cdr3_length: 16
d_call: NA
j_call: TRBJ2-6
cdr3_aa: CAWSIGVLAGANVLTF
cdr3_nt: TGTGCCTGGAGCATCGGGGTACTCGCCGGGGCCAACGTCCTGACTTTC

clone_size: few
v_call: TRBV6-5
cdr3_length: 12
d_call: NA
j_call: TRBJ1-2
cdr3_aa: CASSYEGRGYTF
cdr3_nt: TGTGCCAGCAGTTACGAGGGTAGAGGCTACACCTTC

clone_size: NA
v_call: TRBV21-1
cdr3_length: 16
d_call: NA
j_call: TRBJ2-2
cdr3_aa: CASSKRGTRGTGELFF
cdr3_nt: TGTGCCAGCAGCAAACGGGGGACTAGAGGGACCGGGGAGCTGTTTTTT

clone_size: NA
v_call: TRBV24-1
cdr3_length: 16
d_call: NA
j_call: TRBJ2-2
cdr3_aa: CATSDPLRGGTGELFF
cdr3_nt: TGTGCCACCAGTGACCCCCTAAGGGGAGGCACCGGGGAGCTGTTTTTT

clone_size: once
v_call: TRBV7-2
cdr3_length: 15
d_call: NA
j_call: TRBJ2-5
cdr3_aa: CASSGRTPGRETQYF
cdr3_nt: TGTGCCAGCAGCGGGAGGACGCCCGGGAGAGAGACCCAGTACTTC

clone_size: NA
v_call: TRBV6-5
cdr3_length: 13
d_call: NA
j_call: TRBJ1-4
cdr3_aa: CASSRGLSEKLFF
cdr3_nt: TGTGCCAGCAGTCGGGGATTGTCTGAAAAACTGTTTTTT

clone_size: NA
v_call: TRBV4-3
cdr3_length: 16
d_call: TRBD2
j_call: TRBJ2-1
cdr3_aa: CASSQESLAGRNEQFF
cdr3_nt: TGCGCCAGCAGCCAAGAGTCGCTAGCGGGACGCAATGAGCAGTTCTTC

clone_size: few
v_call: TRBV27
cdr3_length: 14
d_call: NA
j_call: TRBJ1-1
cdr3_aa: CASSFAPVNTEAFF
cdr3_nt: TGTGCCAGCAGTTTTGCGCCGGTGAACACTGAAGCTTTCTTT

clone_size: few
v_call: TRBV2
cdr3_length: 12
d_call: NA
j_call: TRBJ2-7
cdr3_aa: CATHSSGYEQYF
cdr3_nt: TGTGCCACCCATAGTTCAGGCTACGAGCAGTACTTC

clone_size: NA
v_call: TRBV15
cdr3_length: 12
d_call: NA
j_call: TRBJ2-7
cdr3_aa: CATSRPYYEQYF
cdr3_nt: TGTGCCACCAGCAGACCGTACTACGAGCAGTACTTC

clone_size: NA
v_call: TRBV6-5
cdr3_length: 16
d_call: TRBD2
j_call: TRBJ2-7
cdr3_aa: CASSYGSGRVAYEQYF
cdr3_nt: TGTGCCAGCAGTTACGGTAGCGGGAGAGTCGCCTACGAGCAGTACTTC

clone_size: NA
v_call: TRBV7-8
cdr3_length: 15
d_call: NA
j_call: TRBJ2-7
cdr3_aa: CASSHREQAGEEQYF
cdr3_nt: TGTGCCAGCAGCCACCGGGAGCAGGCCGGGGAGGAGCAGTACTTC

clone_size: NA
v_call: TRBV14
cdr3_length: 16
d_call: TRBD2
j_call: TRBJ2-7
cdr3_aa: CASSPLDSGLTYEQYF
cdr3_nt: TGTGCCAGCAGCCCCTTGGATAGCGGGTTGACTTACGAGCAGTACTTC

clone_size: NA
v_call: TRBV11-2
cdr3_length: 15
d_call: TRBD2
j_call: TRBJ2-5
cdr3_aa: CASSSLGGVVETQYF
cdr3_nt: TGTGCCAGCAGCTCACTGGGGGGGGTGGTGGAGACCCAGTACTTC

clone_size: NA
v_call: TRBV5-4
cdr3_length: 15
d_call: TRBD1
j_call: TRBJ2-5
cdr3_aa: CASSVSGTGTETQYF
cdr3_nt: TGTGCCAGCAGCGTATCCGGGACAGGGACGGAGACCCAGTACTTC

clone_size: NA
v_call: TRBV6-5
cdr3_length: 14
d_call: TRBD2
j_call: TRBJ2-1
cdr3_aa: CASRRAGGGGEQFF
cdr3_nt: TGTGCCAGCAGAAGAGCGGGAGGGGGCGGTGAGCAGTTCTTC

clone_size: NA
v_call: TRBV6-5
cdr3_length: 12
d_call: TRBD2
j_call: TRBJ2-7
cdr3_aa: CASTSGSHEQYF
cdr3_nt: TGTGCCAGCACGAGCGGGAGTCACGAGCAGTACTTC

clone_size: NA
v_call: TRBV6-2/TRBV6-3
cdr3_length: 14
d_call: TRBD2
j_call: TRBJ2-7
cdr3_aa: CASSQAGAPHEQYF
cdr3_nt: TGTGCCAGCAGTCAAGCGGGAGCGCCCCACGAGCAGTACTTC

clone_size: NA
v_call: TRBV5-6
cdr3_length: 13
d_call: NA
j_call: TRBJ2-3
cdr3_aa: CASSLPRGDTQYF
cdr3_nt: TGTGCCAGCAGCTTGCCTCGGGGAGATACGCAGTATTTT

clone_size: NA
v_call: TRBV27
cdr3_length: 16
d_call: NA
j_call: TRBJ2-7
cdr3_aa: CASSSPTSRRSNEQYF
cdr3_nt: TGTGCCAGCAGTTCACCAACTAGCAGGCGTTCGAACGAGCAGTACTTC